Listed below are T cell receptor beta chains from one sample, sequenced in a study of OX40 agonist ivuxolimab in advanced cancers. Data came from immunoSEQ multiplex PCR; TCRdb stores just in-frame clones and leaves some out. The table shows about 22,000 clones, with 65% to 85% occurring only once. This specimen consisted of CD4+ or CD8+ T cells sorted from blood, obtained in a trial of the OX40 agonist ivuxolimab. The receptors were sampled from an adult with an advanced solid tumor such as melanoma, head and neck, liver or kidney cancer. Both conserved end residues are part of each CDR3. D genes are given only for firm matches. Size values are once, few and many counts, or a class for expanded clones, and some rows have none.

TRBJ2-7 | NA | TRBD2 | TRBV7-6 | TGTGCCAGCAGCTTTAGCGGGACCTCCTACGAGCAGTACTTC | CASSFSGTSYEQYF
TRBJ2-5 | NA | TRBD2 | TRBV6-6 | TGTGCCAGCAGGCCTAGCGGGTTTCAAGAGACCCAGTACTTC | CASRPSGFQETQYF
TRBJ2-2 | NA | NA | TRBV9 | TGTGCCAGCAGCGTAGGTCACAGACCCGTGAACACCGGGGAGCTGTTTTTT | CASSVGHRPVNTGELFF
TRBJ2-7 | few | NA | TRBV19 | TGTGCCAGTACGCTTAGCTACGAGCAGTACTTC | CASTLSYEQYF
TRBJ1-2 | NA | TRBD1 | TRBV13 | TGTGCCAGCACCCGAGGACAGGGGGGCTATGGCTACACCTTC | CASTRGQGGYGYTF
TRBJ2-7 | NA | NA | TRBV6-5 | TGTGCCAGCAGTTACTCCCCCAACGGAGGCGAGCAGTACTTC | CASSYSPNGGEQYF
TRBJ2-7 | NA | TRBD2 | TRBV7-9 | TGTGCCAGCAGCTTAGCAGTGGGGACTAGCGGTTACGAGCAGTACTTC | CASSLAVGTSGYEQYF
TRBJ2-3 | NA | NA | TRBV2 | TGTGCCAGCAGTGAGGGCCTGTCTAGCACAGATACGCAGTATTTT | CASSEGLSSTDTQYF
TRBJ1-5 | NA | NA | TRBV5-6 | TGTGCCAGCAGCTTGGCCGACGGTCAGCCCCAGCATTTT | CASSLADGQPQHF
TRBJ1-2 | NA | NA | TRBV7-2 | TGTGCCAGCAGCTTAGCACAGCCCTCCTATGGCTACACCTTC | CASSLAQPSYGYTF
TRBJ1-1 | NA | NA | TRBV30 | TGTGCCTGGAGCATAGGGGAGAACACTGAAGCTTTCTTT | CAWSIGENTEAFF
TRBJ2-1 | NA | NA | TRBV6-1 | TGTGCCAGCAGTGAATGGGGGGGCGGGGTCCTCAATGAGCAGTTCTTC | CASSEWGGGVLNEQFF
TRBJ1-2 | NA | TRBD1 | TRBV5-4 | TGTGCCAGCAGCTTGGGGGGACAGGGGGTTTATACCTTC | CASSLGGQGVYTF
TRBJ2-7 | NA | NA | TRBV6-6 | TGTGCCAGCAGTCCTCCCTGGACTGACGAGCAGTACTTC | CASSPPWTDEQYF
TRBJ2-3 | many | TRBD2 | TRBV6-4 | TGTGCCAGCAGTGACTCGCTAGCGGGGGGAGATACGCAGTATTTT | CASSDSLAGGDTQYF
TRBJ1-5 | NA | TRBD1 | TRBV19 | TGTGCCAGTAGCGGACAGGCCTTCGGGCAGCCCCAGCATTTT | CASSGQAFGQPQHF
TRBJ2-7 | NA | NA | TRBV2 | TGTGCCAGCAGTGAAGCCGTACTTCCCGGCGAGCAGTACTTC | CASSEAVLPGEQYF
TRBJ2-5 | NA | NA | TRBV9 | TGTGCCAGCAGCGTAGCTCCTGACGGCCAAGAGACCCAGTACTTC | CASSVAPDGQETQYF
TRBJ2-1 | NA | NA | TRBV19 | TGTGCCAGTAGCCCCCACCGGGGCAGCTCCTACAATGAGCAGTTCTTC | CASSPHRGSSYNEQFF
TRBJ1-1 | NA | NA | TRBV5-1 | TGCGCCAGCAGTTTGGGGGAAAGGAGGAACACTGAAGCTTTCTTT | CASSLGERRNTEAFF
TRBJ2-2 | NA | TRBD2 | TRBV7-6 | TGTGCCAGCAGCTTAGTACCGGGACTAGAAGTAACCGGGGAGCTGTTTTTT | CASSLVPGLEVTGELFF
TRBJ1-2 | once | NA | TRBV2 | TGTGCCAGCAGTGAATTGGGTTCCTCAAACTATGGCTACACCTTC | CASSELGSSNYGYTF
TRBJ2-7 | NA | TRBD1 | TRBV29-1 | TGCAGCGTTGTAGTGGCTGAGGGACAGGGGTTCTACGAGCAGTACTTC | CSVVVAEGQGFYEQYF
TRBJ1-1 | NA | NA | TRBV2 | TGTGCCAGTCCGGGCGGCGTGAACACTGAAGCTTTCTTT | CASPGGVNTEAFF
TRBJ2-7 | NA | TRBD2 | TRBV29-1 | TGCAGCGTTGAGCTGGGGACTAGCGAGTCCTACGAGCAGTACTTC | CSVELGTSESYEQYF
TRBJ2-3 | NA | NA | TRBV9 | TGTGCCAGCAGCGTAGTAGGTGGGGGGCCCGTAGGCACAGATACGCAGTATTTT | CASSVVGGGPVGTDTQYF
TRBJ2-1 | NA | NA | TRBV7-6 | TGTGCCAGCAGCCCTTACCGGGACGGCTACAATGAGCAGTTCTTC | CASSPYRDGYNEQFF
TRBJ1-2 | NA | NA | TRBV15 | TGTGCCACCAGCCCGGAGGCAGGGATCTATGGCTACACCTTC | CATSPEAGIYGYTF
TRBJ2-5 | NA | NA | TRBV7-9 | TGTGCCAGCAGCTTAGATCGGGGGAGGTCTGCCAATAACGGAGAGACCCAGTACTTC | CASSLDRGRSANNGETQYF
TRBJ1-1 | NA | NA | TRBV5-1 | TGCGCCAGCAGCTTGTCCGGGGCGAACACTGAAGCTTTCTTT | CASSLSGANTEAFF
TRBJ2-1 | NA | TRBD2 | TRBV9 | TGTGCCAGCAGCGTCGGGGGGGCTATATACAATGAGCAGTTCTTC | CASSVGGAIYNEQFF